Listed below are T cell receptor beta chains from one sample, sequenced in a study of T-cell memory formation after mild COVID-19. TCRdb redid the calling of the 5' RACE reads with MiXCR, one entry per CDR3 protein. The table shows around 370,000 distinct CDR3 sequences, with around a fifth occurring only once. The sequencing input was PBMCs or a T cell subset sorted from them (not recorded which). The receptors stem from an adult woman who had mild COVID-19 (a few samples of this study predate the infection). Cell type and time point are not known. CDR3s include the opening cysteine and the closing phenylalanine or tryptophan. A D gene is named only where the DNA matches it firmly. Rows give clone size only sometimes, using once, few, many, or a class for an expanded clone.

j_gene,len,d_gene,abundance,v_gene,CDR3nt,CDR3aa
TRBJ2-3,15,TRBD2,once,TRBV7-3,TGTGCCAGCAGCTCCAAGCGGGGGGGCGAAGATACGCAGTATTTT,CASSSKRGGEDTQYF
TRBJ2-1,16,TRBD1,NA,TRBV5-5,TGTGCCAGCAGATCCAGGACAGGGGGCGCGGACAATGAGCAGTTCTTC,CASRSRTGGADNEQFF
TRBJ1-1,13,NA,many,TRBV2,TGTGCCAGCACCGGGGCGGAGAACACTGAAGCTTTCTTT,CASTGAENTEAFF
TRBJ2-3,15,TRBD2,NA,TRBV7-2,TGTGCCAGCAGCATTTGGACTAGCCCCACAGATACGCAGTATTTT,CASSIWTSPTDTQYF
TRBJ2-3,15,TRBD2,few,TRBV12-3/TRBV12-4,TGTGCCAGCAGTCCGAGCGGGAGGCTTGGAGATACGCAGTATTTT,CASSPSGRLGDTQYF
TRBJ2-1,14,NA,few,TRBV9,TGTGCCAGCAGCGTAGGGGGCACTGGGAATGAGCAGTTCTTC,CASSVGGTGNEQFF
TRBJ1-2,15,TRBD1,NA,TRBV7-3,TGTGCCAGCAGCCCGCCGGGACAGGGGATAGGAGGCTACACCTTC,CASSPPGQGIGGYTF
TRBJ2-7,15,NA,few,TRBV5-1,TGCGCCAGCAGCTGGGGTGACAGGCACTCCTACGAGCAGTACTTC,CASSWGDRHSYEQYF
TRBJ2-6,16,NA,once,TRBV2,TGTGCCAGCAATTCCGGGACACACTCTGGGGCCAACGTCCTGACTTTC,CASNSGTHSGANVLTF
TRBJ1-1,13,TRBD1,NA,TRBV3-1,TGTGCCAGCAGCCCACAGGGGAAGGGCTCAGCTTTCTTT,CASSPQGKGSAFF
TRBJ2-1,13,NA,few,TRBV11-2,TGTGCCAGCAGCTTAGAGACGGGTCACGAGCAGTTCTTC,CASSLETGHEQFF
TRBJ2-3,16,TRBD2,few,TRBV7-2,TGTGCCAGCAGCTTTCGAGCGGGGAATTTACCAGATACGCAGTATTTT,CASSFRAGNLPDTQYF
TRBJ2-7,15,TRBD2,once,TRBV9,TGTGCCAGCAGCGTAGATGGCGGGGGCTCCTACGAGCAGTACTTC,CASSVDGGGSYEQYF
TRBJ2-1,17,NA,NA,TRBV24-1,TGTGCCACCAGTGATTTCCCGGGGGGGACAGGGATCAATGAGCAGTTCTTC,CATSDFPGGTGINEQFF
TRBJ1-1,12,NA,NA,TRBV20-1,TGCAGTGCCAAGACAGGGAACACTGAAGCTTTCTTT,CSAKTGNTEAFF
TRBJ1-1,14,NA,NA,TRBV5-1,TGCGCCAGCAGCTTGGCCGGGGCAAATGATGAAGCTTTCTTT,CASSLAGANDEAFF
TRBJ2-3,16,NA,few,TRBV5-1,TGCGCCAGCAGCTGGGGGTCCCGACACACTGGGGATACGCAGTATTTT,CASSWGSRHTGDTQYF
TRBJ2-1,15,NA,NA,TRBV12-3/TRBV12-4,TGTGCCAGCAGTTTAGCGGGAGTTAATAGGAATGAGCAGTTCTTC,CASSLAGVNRNEQFF
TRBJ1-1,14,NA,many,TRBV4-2,TGTGCCAGCAGCCAAGATAGATCCGGACCTGAAGCTTTCTTT,CASSQDRSGPEAFF
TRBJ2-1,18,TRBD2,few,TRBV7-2,TGTGCCAGCAGCTTAGGTACTAGCGGGAGCCTGGGGTACAATGAGCAGTTCTTC,CASSLGTSGSLGYNEQFF
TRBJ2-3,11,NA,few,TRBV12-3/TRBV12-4,TGTGCCAGCAGTTCAGTGATTGCGCAGTATTTT,CASSSVIAQYF
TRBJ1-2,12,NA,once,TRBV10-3,TGTGCCATCAGTGAACAGGGCTATGGCTACACCTTC,CAISEQGYGYTF
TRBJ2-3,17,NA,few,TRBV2,TGTGCCAGCAGTGCTTTGGGGGGGCTCGTGGGCACAGATACGCAGTATTTT,CASSALGGLVGTDTQYF
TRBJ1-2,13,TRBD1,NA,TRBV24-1,TGTGCCACCAGTGATTTCAGGGGGAATGGCTACACCTTC,CATSDFRGNGYTF
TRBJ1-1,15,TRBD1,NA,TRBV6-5,TGTGCCAGCAGCCGGACAGGGCCGCGGAACACTGAAGCTTTCTTT,CASSRTGPRNTEAFF
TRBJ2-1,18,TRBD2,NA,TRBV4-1,TGCGCCAGCAGCTACCCGTGGGACGGGGGGTCCTTCTACAATGAGCAGTTCTTC,CASSYPWDGGSFYNEQFF
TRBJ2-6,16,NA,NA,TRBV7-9,TGTGCCAGCAGCTCCCATGTCGCAACTGGGGCCAACGTCCTGACTTTC,CASSSHVATGANVLTF
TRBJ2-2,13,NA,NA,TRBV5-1,TGCGCCAGCAGCTTACAGATCACCGGGGAGCTGTTTTTT,CASSLQITGELFF
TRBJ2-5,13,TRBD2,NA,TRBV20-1,TGCAGTGCCCGCGGGGGGGCCGGAGAGACCCAGTACTTC,CSARGGAGETQYF
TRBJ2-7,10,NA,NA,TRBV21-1,TGTGCCAGCAGCAAAGAAGATCCGTACTTC,CASSKEDPYF
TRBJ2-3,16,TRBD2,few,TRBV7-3,TGTGCCAGCAGGTTCCGCCCGGGACTAGGCACAGATACGCAGTATTTT,CASRFRPGLGTDTQYF
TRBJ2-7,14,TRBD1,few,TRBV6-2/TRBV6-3,TGTGCCAGCAGATTTCCGGGACAGTCATCCGAGCAGTACTTC,CASRFPGQSSEQYF
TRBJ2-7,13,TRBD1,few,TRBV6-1,TGTGCCAGCAGTGGGAGACAGGGCTACGAGCAGTACTTC,CASSGRQGYEQYF
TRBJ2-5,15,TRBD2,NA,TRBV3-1,TGTGCCAGCAGCCGACGGACTAGCGGGAAAGAGACCCAGTACTTC,CASSRRTSGKETQYF
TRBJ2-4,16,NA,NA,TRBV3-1,TGTGCCAGCAGCCAAGGGGGGGAGGAACAGGGAAACATTCAGTACTTC,CASSQGGEEQGNIQYF
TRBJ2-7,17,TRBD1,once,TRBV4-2,TGTGCCAGCAGCCAAGATGGCCGTAGGGACAGGACCCTCGGGCAGTACTTC,CASSQDGRRDRTLGQYF
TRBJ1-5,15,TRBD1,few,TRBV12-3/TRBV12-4,TGTGCCAGCGTGGGGACAGGGGGGACAGATCAGCCCCAGCATTTT,CASVGTGGTDQPQHF
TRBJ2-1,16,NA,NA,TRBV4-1,TGCGCCAGCAGCCAAGAGGGTATCAGGAGGGACAATGAGCAGTTCTTC,CASSQEGIRRDNEQFF
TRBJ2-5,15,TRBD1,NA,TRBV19,TGTGCCAGTATCGGGACAGGGGGCTCCCAAGAGACCCAGTACTTC,CASIGTGGSQETQYF
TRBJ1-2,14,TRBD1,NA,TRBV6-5,TGTGCCAGCAGTTACTCAGGGGGCCGCTATGGCCACACCTTC,CASSYSGGRYGHTF
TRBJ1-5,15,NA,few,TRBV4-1,TGCGCCAGCAGCCAAGATAACGGTCGAAATCAGCCCCAGCATTTT,CASSQDNGRNQPQHF
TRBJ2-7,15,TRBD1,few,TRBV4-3,TGCGCCAGCAGCCCGACGAGACAGGGGTCGTACGAGCAGTACTTC,CASSPTRQGSYEQYF
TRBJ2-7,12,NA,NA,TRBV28,TGTGCCAGCACCGGGACCCTTAACGAGCAGTACTTC,CASTGTLNEQYF
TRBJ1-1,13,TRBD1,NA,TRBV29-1,TGCAGCGTGGGGACAGGGGGATCCACTGAAGCTTTCTTT,CSVGTGGSTEAFF
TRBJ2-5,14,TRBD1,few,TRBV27,TGTGCCAGCAGTTGGGACAGGGGACAAGAGACCCAGTACTTC,CASSWDRGQETQYF
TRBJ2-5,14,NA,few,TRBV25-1,TGTGCCAGCAGTCCGATCATCACGGAGGAGACCCAGTACTTC,CASSPIITEETQYF
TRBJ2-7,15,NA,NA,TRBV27,TGTGCCAGCAGTTTATGGGGCGGGTCCGCCTACGAGCAGTACTTC,CASSLWGGSAYEQYF
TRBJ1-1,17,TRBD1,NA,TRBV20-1,TGCAGTGCTAGGGGGACAGGGTTTGAATCCACCGGCACTGAAGCTTTCTTT,CSARGTGFESTGTEAFF
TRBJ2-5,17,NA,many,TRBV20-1,TGCAGTGCTAGAGATTTGTTGAGTGGCGGAGGGGGAGAGACCCAGTACTTC,CSARDLLSGGGGETQYF
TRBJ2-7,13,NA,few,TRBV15,TGTGCCACCAGCAGAGATACCGCGGGCGGGCAGTACTTC,CATSRDTAGGQYF
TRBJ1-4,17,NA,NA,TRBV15,TGTGCCACCAGCAGAAGTGACACAGGGTCATTTTGGGAAAAACTGTTTTTT,CATSRSDTGSFWEKLFF
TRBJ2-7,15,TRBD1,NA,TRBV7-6,TGTGCCAGCAGCTTCAGCGGGACAGGGGTCTACGAGCAGTACTTC,CASSFSGTGVYEQYF
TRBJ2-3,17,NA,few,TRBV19,TGTGCCAGTAGTATGCGTGCGTCAGCGGGCCTCACAGATACGCAGTATTTT,CASSMRASAGLTDTQYF